This record covers a single T cell receptor beta chain. As processed by the authors: Reference gene primer amplification in the assay estimated nucleated cell counts. The repertoire was sequenced with immunoSEQ multiplex PCR; TCRdb's copy has only in-frame clones and lacks some. V and J calls and clone size are given by that table; D and trimming were obtained from the DNA. The sample yields about 260,000 clones, 87% seen once. The sample originates from a study of blood T cell repertoires in COVID-19. The CDR3 has 14 residues. After removal of 3 bases from V and 6 bases from J, the junction contained 3 bases not matched to a gene. Germline CDR1 KGHSH, CDR2 LQKENI.

Material: peripheral blood. The sequence was obtained from a woman aged 45-59 years with acute or convalescent COVID-19. V is TRBV18 and J is TRBJ1-1, with 11 bases that match TRBD1. This chain's CDR3 is CASSPGQGAAEAFF. The CDR3 nucleotides read TGTGCCAGCTCACCTGGACAGGGGGCGGCTGAAGCTTTCTTT. Variable domain in full (rest from reference TRBV18 and TRBJ1-1): NAGVMQNPRHLVRRRGQEARLRCSPMKGHSHVYWYRQLPEEGLKFMVYLQKENIIDESGMPKERFSAEFPKEGPSILRIQQVVRGDSAAYFCASSPGQGAAEAFFGQGTRLTVV.